This T cell receptor (beta chain) was captured by sequencing in a study of identical twins. This clonotype was recorded at least ten times. The CDR3 spans 14 residues. The ends were cut back, 7 bases at V and 1 base at J, with 13 bases in the middle. From the 5' RACE reads, TCRdb called clonotypes with MiXCR, one entry per CDR3 protein. The table shows about 430,000 distinct CDR3 sequences, with around 18% occurring only once. This receptor was obtained from a man aged 45 to 65 in good health. This rearrangement joins TRBV12-3 or TRBV12-4 to TRBJ1-1; D is perhaps TRBD1 (5 bases). What was sequenced was naive T cells sorted from blood. CDR3 sequence reads: CASTPGAANTEAFF. CDR3 sequence (DNA): TGTGCCAGCACCCCCGGGGCCGCGAACACTGAAGCTTTCTTT.